The source of this TCR beta chain is a study of blood T cell repertoires in COVID-19. Overall study context: Sites in the United States, Italy and Spain provided acute and convalescent COVID-19 samples. T cells, B-cell-depleted T cells, or PBMCs supplied cDNA or gDNA.

Source study methods: Estimated nucleated cell counts came from reference gene primer amplification. Data came from immunoSEQ multiplex PCR; TCRdb stores just in-frame clones and leaves some out. The V and J calls and clone size come from that table; D and trimming were worked out from the DNA. There are under 150,000 clones in the sample; about 70% occur only once, and about 12% lies in the top ten. The table lists this clone with a count of one. This CDR3 region has 14 residues. V lost 6 bases and J 1 base, leaving 9 bases between the germline ends. Germline V gene data show CDR1 as SGHTA and CDR2 as FQGTGA.

The genes are TRBV7-3 and TRBJ2-2; possible D gene TRBD1, 5 bases. Sequencing was performed on peripheral blood. The receptor comes from a man older than 75 with acute or convalescent COVID-19. This chain's CDR3 is CASSVQGNTGELFF. The CDR3 DNA is TGTGCCAGCAGTGTTCAGGGGAACACCGGGGAGCTGTTTTTT.